Given below is one T cell receptor beta chain in context. This table comes from immunoSEQ multiplex PCR, and its TCRdb copy is limited to in-frame clones, with some not included. The sample lists under 130,000 clones; 81% were seen once. The record originates from a study of blood T cell repertoires in COVID-19. Unmatched junction bases numbered 8, after V lost 7 bases and J lost 8 bases. The CDR3 spans 14 residues. Germline V gives CDR1 MNHEY, CDR2 SVGAGI. The clonotype originates from an elderly man with acute or convalescent COVID-19. This sequence joins TRBV6-5 and TRBJ1-6; 7 nucleotides agree with TRBD1. Sequenced: peripheral blood. CDR3 residues: CASTRDSGDSPLHF. In DNA, the CDR3 is TGTGCCAGCACCCGGGACAGTGGGGATTCACCCCTCCACTTT.